This T cell receptor beta chain derives from a study of cytomegalovirus exposure and HLA in healthy donors. The CDR3 is made up of 15 amino acids. Germline CDR1 reads SGHTA; CDR2 reads FQGNSA. The ends were cut back, 4 bases at V and 9 bases at J, with 19 bases in the middle. Use of 60 Vbeta and 13 Jbeta primers characterized the PCR. Repertoires were generated with immunoSEQ multiplex PCR, while TCRdb's copy carries only in-frame clones and drops some. The table shows some 170,000 clones, with 80% to 90% occurring only once. Each donor was nominally healthy when sampled (though unrecorded immune exposures were likely). Concerning this clone: The antigen is unknown.

Study conclusions and caveats: Relative to the approximately 680-donor mean, N-insertions were reportedly fewer in an Asian-associated ancestry cluster in a later analysis. The CMV antigen specificity of a few CMV-associated chains was confirmed through in vitro analysis.

The chain carries TRBV7-2 and TRBJ2-1, with a weak D call TRBD2 (7 bases). Sequencing was done on a sample of PBMCs. The TCR comes from a woman under 30 in good health and CMV-seropositive. The DNA for the CDR3 is TGTGCCAGCAGCTCGCCCAGGAGGGGGAGGGGTGAGCAGTTCTTC. Protein sequence: CASSSPRRGRGEQFF.